The 14 T cell receptor beta chains presented below share a single source sample, sequenced in a study of OX40 agonist ivuxolimab in advanced cancers. Sequenced by immunoSEQ multiplex PCR; TCRdb stores in-frame clones only, minus some. Of 65,000 to 75,000 clones listed, less than 85% are singletons. Here the sequenced sample was CD4+ or CD8+ T cells sorted from blood, taken in a trial of the OX40 agonist ivuxolimab. The source is an adult with an advanced solid tumor such as melanoma, head and neck, liver or kidney cancer.

The chain recombines TRBV11-3 with TRBJ1-1; TRBD1 matches 7 bases. The CDR3 consists of 14 residues. Germline V gives CDR1 SGHNT, CDR2 YENEEA. The V gene end was trimmed by 5 bases and the J gene end by 5 bases; junction bases not matched to a gene: 8. The CDR3 region is CASSPRQGMTEAFF. The CDR3 nucleotides read TGTGCCAGCAGCCCGAGACAGGGTATGACTGAAGCTTTCTTT.

The rearrangement joins TRBV28 to TRBJ2-3; TRBD1 matches at 8 bases. The CDR3 totals 16 residues. V trimming: 2 bases; J trimming: 5 bases; junction bases outside the gene matches: 9. Germline assignment: CDR1 MDHEN and CDR2 SYDVKM. CDR3 sequence reads: CASSLPDRGKKDTQYF. In DNA form, the CDR3 reads TGTGCCAGCAGTTTACCCGACAGGGGTAAGAAAGATACGCAGTATTTT.

This CDR3 reads CASSPQQAAQGEAFF. In DNA form, the CDR3 reads TGTGCCAGCTCTCCCCAACAGGCCGCCCAAGGTGAGGCTTTCTTT. This sequence joins TRBV18 and TRBJ1-1; D is possibly TRBD1 (5 bases). The CDR3 length is 15 residues. Trimming took off 6 bases at V and 11 bases at J, with 25 bases between the two ends. Germline CDR1 and CDR2: KGHSH and LQKENI.

The V gene is TRBV30, the J gene TRBJ1-2, with 9 nucleotides matching TRBD1. CDR1 and CDR2 from the germline V gene are GTSNPN and SVGIG (reference sequence). The V segment lost 1 base and the J segment 4 bases; nucleotides outside the gene matches: 7. CDR3 size: 15 residues. The chain's CDR3 is CAWSAGTGPGYGYTF. Written as DNA, the CDR3 is TGTGCCTGGAGTGCCGGGACAGGGCCTGGCTATGGCTACACCTTC. The complete variable domain, with remaining parts taken from reference TRBV30 and TRBJ1-2, reads SQTIHQWPATLVQPVGSPLSLECTVEGTSNPNLYWYRQAAGRGLQLLFYSVGIGQISSEVPQNLSASRPQDRQFILSSKKLLLSDSGFYLCAWSAGTGPGYGYTFGSGTRLTVV.

The chain recombines TRBV6-1 with TRBJ2-7; TRBD1 agrees at 9 bases. This CDR3 is 13 amino acids long. V dropped 7 bases and J dropped 9; count of bases not matched to a gene: 10. Germline lookup yields CDR1 MNHNS and CDR2 SASEGT. The CDR3 DNA follows: TGTGCCAGCATCGGGACAGGGAAAATGGGGCAGTACTTC. Translating gives CASIGTGKMGQYF.

For the CDR3, the DNA is TGTGCCAGCAGCCCGCGTCGGGAAAAACTGTTTTTT. The encoded protein is CASSPRREKLFF. The chain combines TRBV7-8 with TRBJ1-4; D remains ambiguous. The CDR3 loop spans 12 amino acids. CDR1 and CDR2 from the germline V gene are SGHVS and FQNEAQ. Trimming took 5 bases from V and 8 from J, leaving 9 bases between them.

The V gene is TRBV5-1, the J gene TRBJ1-1; D is perhaps TRBD1 (5 bases). Per the germline V gene, CDR1 is SGHRS and CDR2 is YFSETQ. V lost 0 bases, J lost 1 base, and 13 bases lay in between. The CDR3 contains 16 residues. The CDR3 reads CASSLALTDSNTEAFF. Written as DNA, the CDR3 is TGCGCCAGCAGCTTGGCTCTGACAGACTCGAACACTGAAGCTTTCTTT.

V gene TRBV11-3 combines with J gene TRBJ2-1; D gene uncertain. The CDR3 consists of 18 residues. V shed 1 base and J shed 4 bases, with 20 bases lying between them. Per germline, CDR1 SGHNT and CDR2 YENEEA. CDR3 protein: CASSLVVGSGYIYNEQFF. As DNA, the CDR3 is TGTGCCAGCAGCTTAGTGGTTGGTTCGGGCTATATATACAATGAGCAGTTCTTC.

The chain employs TRBV6-1 and TRBJ2-3, with D perhaps given as TRBD1 or TRBD2 (6 bases each). Germline V gene sequence: CDR1 MNHNS, CDR2 SASEGT. V lost 3 bases and J 2 bases, leaving 12 bases between the germline ends. CDR3 length: 15 amino acids. CDR3 in DNA: TGTGCCAGCAGTGAGGTCGGGGGACACACAGATACGCAGTATTTT. This encodes CASSEVGGHTDTQYF.

This clone appeared a few times. This CDR3 is CASGGTGGNQPQHF. The CDR3, as DNA: TGTGCCAGTGGGGGAACAGGGGGTAATCAGCCCCAGCATTTT. The chain has TRBV2 and TRBJ1-5, with TRBD1 matching 8 bases. The CDR3 has 14 amino acids. Germline loops: CDR1 SNHLY, CDR2 FYNNEI. V lost 9 bases to trimming and J lost 4 bases; unmatched junction nucleotides: 8.

V gene TRBV28 combines with J gene TRBJ2-3, with D uncertain. Trimming cost V 8 bases and J 1 base, with 16 bases left between them. Germline V gene lookup returns CDR1 MDHEN and CDR2 SYDVKM. The CDR3 loop spans 15 amino acids. The CDR3 is CASYSESSGTDTQYF. CDR3 DNA: TGTGCCAGCTACTCCGAATCTTCGGGCACAGATACGCAGTATTTT.

This clone was found once. The chain recombines TRBV4-1 with TRBJ2-4; D is undetermined. This CDR3 has 16 residues. Germline CDR1 and CDR2: MGHRA and YSYEKL. V was clipped by 1 base and J by 0 bases, with 10 bases between them. CDR3 sequence: CASSQVGRLAKNIQYF. In DNA form, the CDR3 reads TGCGCCAGCAGCCAAGTGGGAAGGCTAGCCAAAAACATTCAGTACTTC.

V and J are TRBV27 and TRBJ2-3; TRBD2 is a possible D gene (5 bases). CDR3 length: 16 amino acids. The V gene lost 5 bases and the J gene lost 4 bases, with 19 bases spanning the gap. Germline CDR1 and CDR2: MNHEY and SMNVEV (reference sequence). The CDR3 DNA is TGTGCCAGCAGTCCCCCCGGGCCCCCGAGGGCAGATACGCAGTATTTT. It translates to CASSPPGPPRADTQYF.

This chain connects TRBV28 to TRBJ2-5; D gene unclear. V was clipped by 4 bases and J by 7 bases, with 10 bases between them. The CDR3 totals 12 residues. CDR1 MDHEN and CDR2 SYDVKM come from the germline V gene. The CDR3 sequence is CASSWTVGTQYF. For the CDR3, the DNA is TGTGCCAGCAGTTGGACGGTGGGGACCCAGTACTTC.